What follows is one TCR beta chain and its context. Its antigen remains unidentified. This entry is derived from a study of cytomegalovirus exposure and HLA in healthy donors. Germline values: CDR1 MNHNY, CDR2 SVGAGI (reference sequence). The CDR3 loop spans 13 amino acids. The trim removed 11 bases at V and 3 bases at J, leaving 9 bases unmatched. General study findings and limits: Most likely, a cluster of highly shared sequence variants arose as a sequencing artifact.

PCR was performed using 60 Vbeta and 13 Jbeta primers. The assay was immunoSEQ multiplex PCR, and TCRdb's table has in-frame clones only and misses some. The sample yields about 210,000 clones, about 81% seen once. Sequences were obtained from PBMCs. The chain carries TRBV6-6 and TRBJ2-7; 8 positions match TRBD1. This receptor was obtained from a man aged 40-50 years in good health and CMV-seropositive. The CDR3 here is CAGSSGQDYEQYF. CDR3 DNA: TGTGCCGGATCCTCGGGACAGGACTACGAGCAGTACTTC.